The following is a TCR beta chain sequence with its context. Antigen: not known. Indicated treatment: around 19 received Ad26.COV2.S at low or high dose, single or two shots; about five received placebo; per-sample allocation not given. Day 63 after the first injection of vaccine or placebo was the sampling time. CDR1 and CDR2 (germline): LNHDA, SQIVND (reference sequence). The CDR3 has 15 residues. J gave up 2 bases and V 6 bases, and 5 bases lay outside the gene matches. This table comes from immunoSEQ multiplex PCR, and its TCRdb copy is limited to in-frame clones, with some not included. Of some 340,000 clones listed, more than 70% are singletons. This record comes from a study of Ad26.COV2.S vaccination and SARS-CoV-2 variants. Study context: The Ad26.COV2.S arm of the COV1001 trial was where the donor was placed. The authors gave Ad26.COV2.S intramuscularly, either once or twice 56 days apart. General study results and limits: Considerable breadth of spike-specific CD8+ and CD4+ T cell responses has reportedly been documented following vaccination.

The source is a person aged 18 to 65 who received the Ad26.COV2.S COVID-19 vaccine or a placebo. The V call is TRBV19, the J call TRBJ2-7; 12 bases match TRBD1. The sample was peripheral blood, taken in a trial of Ad26.COV2.S vaccine versus placebo. CDR3 DNA sequence: TGTGCCAGTAGCCGGGGGGACAGGGGGCCCTACGAGCAGTACTTC. It is translated as CASSRGDRGPYEQYF.